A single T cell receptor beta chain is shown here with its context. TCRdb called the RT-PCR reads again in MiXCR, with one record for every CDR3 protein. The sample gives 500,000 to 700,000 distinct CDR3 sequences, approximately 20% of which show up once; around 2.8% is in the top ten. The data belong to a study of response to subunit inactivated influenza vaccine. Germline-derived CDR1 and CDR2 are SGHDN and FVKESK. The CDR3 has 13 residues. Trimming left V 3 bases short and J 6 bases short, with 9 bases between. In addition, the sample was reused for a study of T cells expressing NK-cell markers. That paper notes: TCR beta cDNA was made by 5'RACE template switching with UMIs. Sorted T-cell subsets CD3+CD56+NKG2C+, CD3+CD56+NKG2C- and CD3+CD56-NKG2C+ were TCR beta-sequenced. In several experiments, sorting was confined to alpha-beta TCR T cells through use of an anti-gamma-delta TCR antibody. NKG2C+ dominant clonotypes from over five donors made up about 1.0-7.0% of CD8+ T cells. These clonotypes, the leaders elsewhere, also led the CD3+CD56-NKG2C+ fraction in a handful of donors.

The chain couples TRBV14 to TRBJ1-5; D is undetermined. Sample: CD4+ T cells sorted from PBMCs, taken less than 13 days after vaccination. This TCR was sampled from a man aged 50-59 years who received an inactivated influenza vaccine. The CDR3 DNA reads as TGTGCCAGCAGCCACAGTCCCGGTCAGCCCCAGCATTTT. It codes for CASSHSPGQPQHF.